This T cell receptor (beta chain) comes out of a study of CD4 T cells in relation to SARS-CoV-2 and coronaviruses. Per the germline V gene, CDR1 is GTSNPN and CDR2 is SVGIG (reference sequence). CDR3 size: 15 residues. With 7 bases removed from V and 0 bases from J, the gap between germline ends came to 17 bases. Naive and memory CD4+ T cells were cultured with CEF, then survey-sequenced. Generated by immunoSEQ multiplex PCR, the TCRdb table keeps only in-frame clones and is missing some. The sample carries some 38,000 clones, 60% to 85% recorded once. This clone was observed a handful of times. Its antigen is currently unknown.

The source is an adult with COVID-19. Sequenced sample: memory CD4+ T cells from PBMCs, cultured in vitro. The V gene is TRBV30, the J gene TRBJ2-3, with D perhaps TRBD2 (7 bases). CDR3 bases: TGTGCCTTGGGGGTCGGGGGGCGCAGCACAGATACGCAGTATTTT. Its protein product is CALGVGGRSTDTQYF.